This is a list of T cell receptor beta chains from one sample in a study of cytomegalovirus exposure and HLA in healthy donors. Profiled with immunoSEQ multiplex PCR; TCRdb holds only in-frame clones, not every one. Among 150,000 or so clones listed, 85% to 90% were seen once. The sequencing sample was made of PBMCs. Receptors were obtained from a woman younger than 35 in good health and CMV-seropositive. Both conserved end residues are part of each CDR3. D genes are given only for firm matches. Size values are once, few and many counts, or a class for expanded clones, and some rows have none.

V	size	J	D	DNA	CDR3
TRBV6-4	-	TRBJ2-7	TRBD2	TGTGCCAGCAGTGATTCCCCCCCGACTAGCAGGTGCTACGAGCAGTACTTC	CASSDSPPTSRCYEQYF
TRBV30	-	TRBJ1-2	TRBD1	TGTGCCTGGAGTGTGCGGGACAGGGGGCGCCACTATGGCTACACCTTC	CAWSVRDRGRHYGYTF
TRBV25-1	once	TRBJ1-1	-	TGTGCCAGCAATCGGGGGGGGCTGAACACTGAAGCTTTCTTT	CASNRGGLNTEAFF
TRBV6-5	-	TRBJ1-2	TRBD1	TGTGCCAGCAGTTGGGGACAGGCAAGCTCTAACTATGGCTACACCTTC	CASSWGQASSNYGYTF
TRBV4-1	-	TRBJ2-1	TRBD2	TGCGCCAGCAGCCAACCGGGACTAGCGGGCTCCGATGAGCAGTTCTTC	CASSQPGLAGSDEQFF
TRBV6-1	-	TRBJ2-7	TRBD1	TGTGCCAGCAGTGTTGCCGGGACAGCAGAATACGAGCAGTACTTC	CASSVAGTAEYEQYF
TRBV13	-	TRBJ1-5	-	TGTGCCAGCAGCTTATCCCCAGATCAGCCCCAGCATTTT	CASSLSPDQPQHF
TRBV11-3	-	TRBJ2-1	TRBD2	TGTGCCAGCAGCTTAGTCTTCTCGGGAGGTTACAATGAGCAGTTCTTC	CASSLVFSGGYNEQFF
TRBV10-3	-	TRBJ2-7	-	TGTGCCATCAGTGAGGTCGGGCAGGGTGGCTACGAGCAGTACTTC	CAISEVGQGGYEQYF
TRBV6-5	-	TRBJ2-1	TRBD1	TGTGCCAGCAGACACAGACAGGGAAGATACAATGAGCAGTTCTTC	CASRHRQGRYNEQFF
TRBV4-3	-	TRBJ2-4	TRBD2	TGCGCCAGCAGCCAAGACGAGCGGGGGGTTCAGTACTTC	CASSQDERGVQYF
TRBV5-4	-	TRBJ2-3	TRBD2	TGTGCCAGCAGCTTGGAACCTAGCGGAGATACGCAGTATTTT	CASSLEPSGDTQYF
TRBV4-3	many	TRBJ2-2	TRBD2	TGCGCCAGCAGCCAAGCGGTAGCGGGACTCACCGGGGAGCTGTTTTTT	CASSQAVAGLTGELFF
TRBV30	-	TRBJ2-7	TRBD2	TGTGCCTGGAGTGTAGCGGGAGGTAGCGCGCAGTACTTC	CAWSVAGGSAQYF
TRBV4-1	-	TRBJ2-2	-	TGCGCCAGCAGTCTACAGCACACCGGGGAGCTGTTTTTT	CASSLQHTGELFF
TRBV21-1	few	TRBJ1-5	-	TGTGCCAGCAGCTCTCGGACAGGGGATTCATGGCAGCCCCAGCATTTT	CASSSRTGDSWQPQHF
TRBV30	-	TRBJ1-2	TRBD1	TGTGCCTGGGCCTCGGACAGGGGCCTTAACTATGGCTACACCTTC	CAWASDRGLNYGYTF
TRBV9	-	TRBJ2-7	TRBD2	TGTGCCAGCAGCGTAGGATCGGCGGGAGAGAGCCACGAGCAGTACTTC	CASSVGSAGESHEQYF
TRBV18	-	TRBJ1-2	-	TGTGCCAGCTCACCATCCGACAGGCCCGGTGGCTACACCTTC	CASSPSDRPGGYTF
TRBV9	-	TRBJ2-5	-	TGTGCCAGCAGCGTAGTTGGGGGGAGTCTCGGGACCCAGTACTTC	CASSVVGGSLGTQYF
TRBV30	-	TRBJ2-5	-	TGTGCCTGGAGTGTACTTTCGGTCGGGGAGACCCAGTACTTC	CAWSVLSVGETQYF
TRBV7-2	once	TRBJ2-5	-	TGTGCCAGCAGCTTAGGCAGGGTGGAGACCCAGTACTTC	CASSLGRVETQYF
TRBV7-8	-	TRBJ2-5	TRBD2	TGTGCCAGCAGCATCAGACTAGCTGGGAAGGAGACCCAGTACTTC	CASSIRLAGKETQYF
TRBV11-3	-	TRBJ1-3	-	TGTGCCAGCAGCTTGACAGGACCACTCTCTGGAAACACCATATATTTT	CASSLTGPLSGNTIYF
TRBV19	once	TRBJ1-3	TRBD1	TGTGCCAGTAGTCGGGGACAGTACTCTGGAAACACCATATATTTT	CASSRGQYSGNTIYF
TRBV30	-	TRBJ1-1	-	TGTGCCTGGAGTCCCGGACTGAAAAACACTGAAGCTTTCTTT	CAWSPGLKNTEAFF
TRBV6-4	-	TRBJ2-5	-	TGTGCCAGCAGTTCTAGCCCTCAAGAGACCCAGTACTTC	CASSSSPQETQYF